A selection of T cell receptor beta chains follows, all from one sample in a study of blood T cells in healthy people across ages. One entry per CDR3 protein results from TCRdb running MiXCR on the 5' RACE reads. The top ten hold about 10% of the sample, which has more than 750,000 distinct CDR3 sequences, almost 30% seen once. The same sample was also used in a study of T cells of mothers and their children.

The sequenced sample was blood. Every receptor here comes from a woman aged 40 to 50 in good health. The CDR3 runs from the conserved cysteine through the conserved F or W. The D gene is left open where the match is weak. Rows give clone size only sometimes, using once, few, many, or a class for an expanded clone.

J | D | size | V | CDR3 | DNA
TRBJ2-5 | TRBD2 | NA | TRBV7-2 | CASSSQPSGLQGAQYF | TGTGCCAGCAGTTCACAACCCTCGGGACTACAAGGGGCCCAGTACTTC
TRBJ2-2 | NA | many | TRBV5-1 | CASSLAPSPTLKSTGELFF | TGCGCCAGCAGCTTGGCCCCGAGTCCGACACTAAAGAGCACCGGGGAGCTGTTTTTT
TRBJ2-7 | NA | NA | TRBV27 | CASSSSGWYEQYF | TGTGCCAGCAGTTCATCGGGGTGGTACGAGCAGTACTTC
TRBJ2-7 | NA | many | TRBV6-2/TRBV6-3 | CASSFRVGNEQYF | TGTGCCAGCAGTTTTCGAGTGGGTAACGAGCAGTACTTC
TRBJ2-5 | NA | many | TRBV29-1 | CSVEDRLMGETQYF | TGCAGCGTTGAAGATAGATTAATGGGAGAGACCCAGTACTTC
TRBJ1-6 | TRBD1 | few | TRBV27 | CASSFRDRGSYNSPLHF | TGTGCCAGCAGTTTCCGGGACAGGGGCTCGTATAATTCACCCCTCCACTTT
TRBJ2-7 | TRBD1 | NA | TRBV5-1 | CASSLRGAGGYEQYF | TGCGCCAGCAGCTTGCGTGGTGCAGGGGGCTACGAGCAGTACTTC
TRBJ2-1 | NA | NA | TRBV5-1 | CASGFQAQGYNEQFF | TGCGCCAGCGGCTTCCAGGCCCAGGGGTACAATGAGCAGTTCTTC
TRBJ1-5 | TRBD1 | NA | TRBV11-2 | CASSLGAGGPNQPQHF | TGTGCCAGCAGCTTAGGGGCAGGGGGGCCCAATCAGCCCCAGCATTTT
TRBJ2-7 | TRBD1 | many | TRBV7-2 | CASSRTGQGYYEQYF | TGTGCCAGCAGTCGTACGGGACAGGGATACTACGAGCAGTACTTC
TRBJ1-2 | TRBD1 | NA | TRBV20-1 | CSARVRGNYGYTF | TGCAGTGCTAGAGTCAGGGGGAACTATGGCTACACCTTC
TRBJ2-3 | NA | many | TRBV7-2 | CASSDPLRHTQYF | TGTGCCAGCAGCGACCCCCTTCGCCATACGCAGTATTTT
TRBJ1-5 | TRBD1 | few | TRBV15 | CATSSPGTGSLQPQHF | TGTGCCACCAGCAGTCCCGGGACAGGGAGTCTCCAGCCCCAGCATTTT
TRBJ2-7 | TRBD1 | NA | TRBV6-1 | CASRNPGQGANEQYF | TGTGCCAGCAGGAATCCGGGACAGGGGGCGAACGAGCAGTACTTC
TRBJ2-7 | TRBD1 | many | TRBV28 | CASPFFSTGSIHEQYF | TGTGCCAGCCCTTTCTTCTCGACAGGGTCAATTCACGAGCAGTACTTC
TRBJ2-1 | NA | NA | TRBV28 | CASREQQETQFF | TGTGCCAGCAGAGAACAACAAGAGACCCAGTTCTTC
TRBJ1-5 | NA | few | TRBV29-1 | CGVEGGGSGQPQHF | TGCGGCGTTGAGGGAGGGGGGAGTGGGCAGCCCCAGCATTTT
TRBJ2-7 | NA | many | TRBV20-1 | CSAPSGSRNEQYF | TGCAGTGCCCCCTCAGGGAGCAGGAACGAGCAGTACTTC
TRBJ1-6 | NA | NA | TRBV28 | CASSPRTYSPLHF | TGTGCCAGCAGTCCCCGGACCTATTCACCCCTCCACTTT
TRBJ1-2 | TRBD1 | NA | TRBV14 | CASSPRDRGFCGYTF | TGTGCCAGCAGCCCGCGGGACAGGGGGTTCTGTGGCTACACCTTC
TRBJ2-1 | TRBD1 | few | TRBV7-3 | CASSLHARTGDKYNEQFF | TGTGCCAGCAGCTTACACGCCCGGACAGGGGACAAATACAATGAGCAGTTCTTC
TRBJ2-7 | TRBD1 | few | TRBV20-1 | CSAVDRGRNYEQYF | TGCAGTGCCGTGGACAGGGGGCGCAACTACGAGCAGTACTTC
TRBJ1-5 | NA | NA | TRBV20-1 | CSARIPGGYGNQPQHF | TGCAGTGCTAGGATCCCCGGGGGTTACGGCAATCAGCCCCAGCATTTT
TRBJ1-5 | NA | NA | TRBV6-1 | CASSEGLGQPQHF | TGTGCCAGCAGTGAGGGTTTAGGTCAGCCCCAGCATTTT
TRBJ2-7 | NA | NA | TRBV5-1 | CASSTQTSSDEQYF | TGCGCCAGCAGCACACAGACCTCCTCCGACGAGCAGTACTTC
TRBJ2-2 | TRBD2 | NA | TRBV7-2 | CASSMGLADTGELFF | TGTGCCAGCAGTATGGGACTAGCGGACACCGGGGAGCTGTTTTTT
TRBJ1-1 | TRBD1 | NA | TRBV14 | CASTGQANTEAFF | TGTGCCAGCACCGGACAGGCTAACACTGAAGCTTTCTTT
TRBJ2-1 | TRBD2 | few | TRBV20-1 | CSAQRLAGAYNEQFF | TGCAGTGCTCAACGACTAGCGGGGGCTTACAATGAGCAGTTCTTC
TRBJ1-5 | NA | NA | TRBV19 | CASSIGGLSNQPQHF | TGTGCCAGTAGTATAGGGGGGCTTAGCAATCAGCCCCAGCATTTT
TRBJ1-6 | TRBD1 | NA | TRBV6-6 | CASSPRQGELGSPLHF | TGTGCCAGCAGCCCCCGCCAGGGGGAATTAGGGTCACCCCTCCACTTT
TRBJ2-1 | TRBD2 | NA | TRBV2 | CASSEYRGGAGEQFF | TGTGCCAGCAGTGAATACCGCGGGGGGGCCGGTGAGCAGTTCTTC
TRBJ2-3 | NA | few | TRBV24-1 | CATSDFGGDTQYF | TGTGCCACCAGTGATTTTGGGGGAGATACGCAGTATTTT
TRBJ2-1 | NA | NA | TRBV5-1 | CANSLVSGHFNEQFF | TGCGCCAACAGCTTGGTGTCGGGGCACTTCAATGAGCAGTTCTTC
TRBJ2-5 | TRBD1 | many | TRBV12-3/TRBV12-4 | CASTPGGVWETQYF | TGTGCCAGCACCCCAGGGGGCGTATGGGAGACCCAGTACTTC
TRBJ1-5 | NA | many | TRBV7-9 | CASSLGHQPQHF | TGTGCCAGCAGCTTAGGACATCAGCCCCAGCATTTT
TRBJ2-2 | NA | NA | TRBV18 | CASSRVGGSTGELFF | TGTGCCAGCTCCCGGGTCGGCGGTAGCACCGGGGAGCTGTTTTTT
TRBJ1-4 | NA | many | TRBV7-9 | CASSHGTSNEKLFF | TGTGCCAGCAGCCACGGGACTTCTAATGAAAAACTGTTTTTT
TRBJ2-1 | NA | NA | TRBV4-3 | CASSQAVWERAGHNEQFF | TGCGCCAGCAGCCAAGCGGTGTGGGAGCGGGCAGGACACAATGAGCAGTTCTTC
TRBJ2-1 | NA | few | TRBV29-1 | CSVAFSHRVYEQFF | TGCAGCGTTGCATTCAGCCACCGAGTCTATGAGCAGTTCTTC